A selection of T cell receptor beta chains follows, all from one sample in a study of identical twins. TCRdb itself ran the 5' RACE reads through MiXCR, one entry per CDR3 protein. The sample includes roughly 1,500,000 distinct CDR3 sequences, roughly a third of them seen just once. The sample comprised cord blood. These receptors all come from a newborn girl in good health. Each CDR3 is given without its conserved first and last residue.

>TRBV19
ASSIGQFYEQY
>TRBV29-1
SVRDRENEQY
>TRBV20-1
SARVGTVHEQF
>TRBV5-1
ASSLWGNNEQF
>TRBV7-9
ASSTAGLAGMETQY
>TRBV3-1
ASSQDGTSGASTDTQY
>TRBV29-1
SAGGASYEQY
>TRBV5-1
ASILAGEPYNEQF
>TRBV6-4
ANSEGPGLNTEAF
>TRBV4-2
ASSQAGQPYEQY
>TRBV6-2/TRBV6-3
ASIRAGGPYNEQF
>TRBV11-2
ASSFREGLDEQY
>TRBV7-8
ASGLAGVSYEQY
>TRBV2
ASGQRASYEQY
>TRBV12-3/TRBV12-4
ASSFGKYTDTQY
>TRBV15
ATSRGSTGGTEAF
>TRBV12-3/TRBV12-4
ASRRTGDYYGYT
>TRBV5-1
ASSLGWASTDTQY
>TRBV19
ASTPDRGDTEAF
>TRBV2
ASSEVGTDTQY
>TRBV12-3/TRBV12-4
ASSFSGGYTEAF
>TRBV12-3/TRBV12-4
ASARTENTGELF
>TRBV7-2
ASSSHGLAGENIQY
>TRBV24-1
ATSDLRNNEQF
>TRBV27
ASTRTGGRTDTQY
>TRBV20-1
SARPVGGTDTQY
>TRBV12-3/TRBV12-4
ASSLVGPGLTNEKLF
>TRBV4-1
ASSQDQGRALDGYT
>TRBV5-1
ASSLVRGAAGNTIY
>TRBV5-1
ASSGLAGRISYNEQY
>TRBV12-3/TRBV12-4
ASSTRIHKGNQPQH
>TRBV20-1
SSTSGRYNEQF
>TRBV6-1
ASSDYAGLTDTQY
>TRBV20-1
SAREVGYEQY
>TRBV25-1
ASSESFGREQETQY
>TRBV20-1
GTSGSLENIQY
>TRBV25-1
ASSRLAGYQETQY
>TRBV5-1
ASSLRRARTANTGELF
>TRBV29-1
SVTLIMGTQF
>TRBV5-1
ASSSPGQGVYGQY
>TRBV7-2
ASSPGVGGNQPQH
>TRBV19
ASSIRGTAYEQY
>TRBV6-5
ASSYHQGPNYGYT
>TRBV12-3/TRBV12-4
ASSRAYGYT
>TRBV10-3
AITGGEQY
>TRBV15
ATSRDSAGGTDTQY
>TRBV11-2
ASSLVRGGRDEQF
>TRBV4-1
ASSQSGTGNTEAF
>TRBV6-1
ASSAGGQETQY
>TRBV29-1
SVLDREGDTQY
>TRBV20-1
SASIPGQYNEQF